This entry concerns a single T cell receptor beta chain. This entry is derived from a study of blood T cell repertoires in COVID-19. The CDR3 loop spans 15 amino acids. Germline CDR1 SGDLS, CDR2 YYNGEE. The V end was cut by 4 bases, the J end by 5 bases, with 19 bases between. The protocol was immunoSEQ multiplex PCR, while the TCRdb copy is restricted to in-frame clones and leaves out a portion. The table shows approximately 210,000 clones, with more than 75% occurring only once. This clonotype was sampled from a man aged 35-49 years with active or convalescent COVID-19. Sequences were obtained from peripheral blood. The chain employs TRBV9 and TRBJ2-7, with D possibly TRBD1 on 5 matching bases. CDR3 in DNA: TGTGCCAGCAGCTCCCCTGGGGCGGAGTGGAACGAGCAGTACTTC. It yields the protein CASSSPGAEWNEQYF.